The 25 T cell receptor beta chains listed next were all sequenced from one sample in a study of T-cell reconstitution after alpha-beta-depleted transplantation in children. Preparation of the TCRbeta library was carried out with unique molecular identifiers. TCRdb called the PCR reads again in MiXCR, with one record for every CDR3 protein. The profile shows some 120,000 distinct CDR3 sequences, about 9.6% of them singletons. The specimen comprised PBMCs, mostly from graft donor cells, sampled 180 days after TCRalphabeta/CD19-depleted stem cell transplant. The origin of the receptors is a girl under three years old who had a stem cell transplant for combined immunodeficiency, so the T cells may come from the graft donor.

DNA for the CDR3: TGTGCCAGCAGTTTTTCACTCGGGACAGGGTTTATAGGCACCGGGGAGCTGTTTTTT. The encoded protein is CASSFSLGTGFIGTGELFF. This chain joins TRBV27 and TRBJ2-2, with 9 bases fitting TRBD1. The CDR3 spans 19 residues. Germline loops: CDR1 MNHEY, CDR2 SMNVEV (reference sequence). The junction had 15 bases not matched to a gene; V was cut back by 3 bases and J by 4 bases.

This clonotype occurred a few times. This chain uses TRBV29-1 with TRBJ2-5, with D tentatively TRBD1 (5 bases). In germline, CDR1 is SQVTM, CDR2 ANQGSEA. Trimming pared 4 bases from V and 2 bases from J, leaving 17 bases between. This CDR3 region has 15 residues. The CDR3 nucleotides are TGCAGCGTTGGAGCGTATGGGGCCCCGCAAGAGACCCAGTACTTC. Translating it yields CSVGAYGAPQETQYF.

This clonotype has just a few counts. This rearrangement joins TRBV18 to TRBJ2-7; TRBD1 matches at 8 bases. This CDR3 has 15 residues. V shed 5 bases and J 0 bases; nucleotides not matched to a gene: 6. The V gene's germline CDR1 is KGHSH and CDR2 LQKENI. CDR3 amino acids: CASSRPGQDSYEQYF. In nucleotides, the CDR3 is TGTGCCAGCTCAAGGCCGGGACAGGACTCCTACGAGCAGTACTTC.

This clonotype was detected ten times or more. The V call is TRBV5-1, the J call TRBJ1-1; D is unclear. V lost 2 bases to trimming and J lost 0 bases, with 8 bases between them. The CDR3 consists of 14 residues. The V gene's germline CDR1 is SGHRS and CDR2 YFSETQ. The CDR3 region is CASSLIAMNTEAFF. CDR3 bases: TGCGCCAGCAGCTTAATTGCCATGAACACTGAAGCTTTCTTT.

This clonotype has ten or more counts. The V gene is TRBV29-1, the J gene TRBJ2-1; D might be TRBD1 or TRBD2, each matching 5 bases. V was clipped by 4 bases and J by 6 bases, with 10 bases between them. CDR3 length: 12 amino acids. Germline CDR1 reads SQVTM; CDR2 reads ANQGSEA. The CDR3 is CSVGEQGNEQFF. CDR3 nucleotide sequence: TGCAGCGTTGGGGAGCAGGGCAATGAGCAGTTCTTC.

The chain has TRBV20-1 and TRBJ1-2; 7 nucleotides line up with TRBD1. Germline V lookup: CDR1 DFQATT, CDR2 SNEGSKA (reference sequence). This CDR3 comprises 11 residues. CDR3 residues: CGWGQSVGYTF. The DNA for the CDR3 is TGCGGCTGGGGACAGTCCGTGGGCTACACCTTC.

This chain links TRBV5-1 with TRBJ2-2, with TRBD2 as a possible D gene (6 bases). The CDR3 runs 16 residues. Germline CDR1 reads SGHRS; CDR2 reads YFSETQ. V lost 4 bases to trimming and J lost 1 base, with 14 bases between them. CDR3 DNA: TGCGCCAGCAGCCCGAGAGATAGCGGGAACACCGGGGAGCTGTTTTTT. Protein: CASSPRDSGNTGELFF.

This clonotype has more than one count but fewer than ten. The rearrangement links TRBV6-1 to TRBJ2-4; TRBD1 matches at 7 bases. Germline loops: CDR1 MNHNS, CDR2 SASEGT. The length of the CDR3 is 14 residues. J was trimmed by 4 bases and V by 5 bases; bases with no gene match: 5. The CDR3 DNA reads TGTGCCAGCAGTCGTCGGGACAGAAAAAACATTCAGTACTTC. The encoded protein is CASSRRDRKNIQYF.

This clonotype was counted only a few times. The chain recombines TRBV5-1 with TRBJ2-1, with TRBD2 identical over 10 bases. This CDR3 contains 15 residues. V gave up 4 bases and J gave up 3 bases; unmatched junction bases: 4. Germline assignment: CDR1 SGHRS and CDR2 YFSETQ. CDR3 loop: CASSPTSGVYNEQFF. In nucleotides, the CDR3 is TGCGCCAGCAGCCCTACTAGCGGGGTCTACAATGAGCAGTTCTTC.

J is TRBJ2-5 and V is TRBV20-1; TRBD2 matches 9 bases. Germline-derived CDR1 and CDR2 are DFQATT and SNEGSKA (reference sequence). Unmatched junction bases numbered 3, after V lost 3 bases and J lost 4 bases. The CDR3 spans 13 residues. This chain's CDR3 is CSARNSGGETQYF. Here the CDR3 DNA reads TGCAGTGCTAGGAATAGCGGGGGAGAGACCCAGTACTTC.

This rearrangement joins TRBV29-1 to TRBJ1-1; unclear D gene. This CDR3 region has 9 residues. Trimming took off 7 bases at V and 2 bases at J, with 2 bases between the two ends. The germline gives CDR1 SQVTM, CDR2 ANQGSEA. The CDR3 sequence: CSENTEAFF. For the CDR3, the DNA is TGCAGCGAAAACACTGAAGCTTTCTTT.

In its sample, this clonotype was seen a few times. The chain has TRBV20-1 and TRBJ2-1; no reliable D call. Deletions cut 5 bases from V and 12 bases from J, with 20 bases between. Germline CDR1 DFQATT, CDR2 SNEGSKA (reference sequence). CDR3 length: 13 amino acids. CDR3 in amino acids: CSASGIIVKGQFF. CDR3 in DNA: TGCAGTGCTTCTGGCATCATCGTGAAGGGGCAGTTCTTC.

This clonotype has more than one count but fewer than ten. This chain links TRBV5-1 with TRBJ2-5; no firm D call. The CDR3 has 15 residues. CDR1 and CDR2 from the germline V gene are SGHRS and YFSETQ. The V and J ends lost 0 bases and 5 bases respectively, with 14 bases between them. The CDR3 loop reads CASSLAPRNLETQYF. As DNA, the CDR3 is TGCGCCAGCAGCTTGGCACCCCGAAATTTGGAGACCCAGTACTTC.

The CDR3 DNA sequence: TGTGCCAGCAGTTCTCCCCACAGGGGTACAGATACGCAGTATTTT. It translates to CASSSPHRGTDTQYF. This chain joins TRBV6-5 and TRBJ2-3; 7 bases align to TRBD1. CDR1 and CDR2 from the germline V gene are MNHEY and SVGAGI. V trimming: 4 bases; J trimming: 3 bases; junction bases outside the gene matches: 7. This CDR3 has 15 amino acids.

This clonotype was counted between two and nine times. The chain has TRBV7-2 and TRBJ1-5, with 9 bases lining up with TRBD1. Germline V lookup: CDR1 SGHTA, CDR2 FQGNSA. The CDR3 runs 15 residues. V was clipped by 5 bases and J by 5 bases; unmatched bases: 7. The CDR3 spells CASSLGTGRHQPQHF. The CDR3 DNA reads TGTGCCAGCAGCCTGGGGACAGGGCGGCATCAGCCCCAGCATTTT.

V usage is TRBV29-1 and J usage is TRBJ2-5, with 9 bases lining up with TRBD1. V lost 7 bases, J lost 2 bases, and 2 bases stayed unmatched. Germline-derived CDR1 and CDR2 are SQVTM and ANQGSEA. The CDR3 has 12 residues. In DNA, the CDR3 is TGCAGCGGCGACAGGGGGCAAGAGACCCAGTACTTC. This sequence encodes CSGDRGQETQYF.

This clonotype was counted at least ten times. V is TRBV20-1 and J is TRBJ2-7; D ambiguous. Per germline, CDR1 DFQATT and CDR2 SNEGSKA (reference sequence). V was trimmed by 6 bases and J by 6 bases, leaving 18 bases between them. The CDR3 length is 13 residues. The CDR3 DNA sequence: TGCAGTGCGCATAGAGATCGGGTTAGCGAGCAGTACTTC. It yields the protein CSAHRDRVSEQYF.

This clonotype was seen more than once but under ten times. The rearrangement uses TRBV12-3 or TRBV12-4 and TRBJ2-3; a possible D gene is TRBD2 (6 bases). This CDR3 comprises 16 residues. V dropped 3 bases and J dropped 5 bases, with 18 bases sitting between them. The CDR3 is CASSLRTGEVGDTQYF. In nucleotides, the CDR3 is TGTGCCAGCAGTTTGCGTACGGGGGAAGTGGGAGATACGCAGTATTTT.

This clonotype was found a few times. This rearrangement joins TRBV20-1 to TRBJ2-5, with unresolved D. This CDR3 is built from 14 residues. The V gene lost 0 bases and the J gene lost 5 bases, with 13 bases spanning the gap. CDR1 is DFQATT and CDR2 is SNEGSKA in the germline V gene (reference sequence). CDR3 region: CSARDPRRDETQYF. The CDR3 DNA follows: TGCAGTGCTAGAGATCCCCGACGTGATGAGACCCAGTACTTC.

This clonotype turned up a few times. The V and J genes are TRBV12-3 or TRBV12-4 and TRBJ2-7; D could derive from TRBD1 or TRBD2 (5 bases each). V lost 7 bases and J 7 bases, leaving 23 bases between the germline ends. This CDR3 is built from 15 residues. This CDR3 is CASTFTVSPWGEQYF. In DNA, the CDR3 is TGTGCCAGCACCTTTACAGTTTCACCCTGGGGGGAGCAGTACTTC.

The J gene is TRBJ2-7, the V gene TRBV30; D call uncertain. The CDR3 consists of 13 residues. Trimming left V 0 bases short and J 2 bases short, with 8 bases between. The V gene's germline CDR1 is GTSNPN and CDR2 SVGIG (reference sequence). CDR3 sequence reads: CAWSVGATYEQYF. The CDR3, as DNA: TGTGCCTGGAGTGTGGGTGCCACCTACGAGCAGTACTTC.

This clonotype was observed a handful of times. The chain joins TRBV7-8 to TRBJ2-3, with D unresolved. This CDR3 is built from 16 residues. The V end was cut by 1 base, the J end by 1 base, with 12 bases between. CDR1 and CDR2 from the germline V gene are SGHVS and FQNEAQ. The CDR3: CASSLEGKAGTDTQYF. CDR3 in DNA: TGTGCCAGCAGCTTAGAGGGAAAGGCGGGCACAGATACGCAGTATTTT.

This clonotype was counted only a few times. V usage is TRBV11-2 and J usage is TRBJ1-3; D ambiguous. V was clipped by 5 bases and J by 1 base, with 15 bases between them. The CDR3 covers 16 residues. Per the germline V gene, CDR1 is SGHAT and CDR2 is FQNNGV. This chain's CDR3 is CASSTQALWSGNTIYF. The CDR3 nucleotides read TGTGCCAGCAGCACCCAGGCTCTTTGGTCTGGAAACACCATATATTTT. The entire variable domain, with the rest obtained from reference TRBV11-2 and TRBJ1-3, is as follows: EAGVAQSPRYKIIEKRQSVAFWCNPISGHATLYWYQQILGQGPKLLIQFQNNGVVDDSQLPKDRFSAERLKGVDSTLKIQPAKLEDSAVYLCASSTQALWSGNTIYFGEGSWLTVV.

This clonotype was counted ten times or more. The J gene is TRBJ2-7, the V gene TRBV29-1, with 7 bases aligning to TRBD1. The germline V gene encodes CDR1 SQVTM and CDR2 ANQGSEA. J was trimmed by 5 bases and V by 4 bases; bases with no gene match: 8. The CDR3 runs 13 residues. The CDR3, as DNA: TGCAGCGTTGTGTCAGGGGGAGTCGACGAGCAGTACTTC. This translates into CSVVSGGVDEQYF.

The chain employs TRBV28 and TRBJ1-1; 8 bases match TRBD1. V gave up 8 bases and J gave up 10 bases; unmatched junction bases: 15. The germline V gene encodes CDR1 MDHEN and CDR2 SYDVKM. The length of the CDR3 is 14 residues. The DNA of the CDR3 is TGTGCCAGCGCCACTCCCGGGACAGGTAGGGGAGCTTTCTTT. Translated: CASATPGTGRGAFF.